The 3 T cell receptor beta chains in this list originate from one sample, sequenced in a study of CD8+ T cells in alopecia areata. The treatment: oral pan-JAK inhibitor, 5-10 mg twice daily. RNA, once extracted, was reverse transcribed into cDNA for use as the sequencing template. Method: immunoSEQ multiplex PCR; TCRdb's copy keeps in-frame clones and lacks some. The sample gives more than 100,000 clones, more than 40% of which show up once; just over 0.45% is in the top ten. The material sequenced was CD4+ T cells sorted from blood, taken at week 4, from a patient treated with tofacitinib. The receptors derive from a human donor with alopecia areata.

This chain connects TRBV30 to TRBJ2-1; 14 bases agree with TRBD2. CDR3 length: 15 residues. In germline, CDR1 is GTSNPN, CDR2 SVGIG (reference sequence). The trim removed 0 bases at V and 6 bases at J, leaving 1 base unmatched. CDR3: CAWSVGTSGSNEQFF. CDR3 bases: TGTGCCTGGAGTGTGGGGACTAGCGGGAGCAATGAGCAGTTCTTC.

This clone is deemed medium-sized (0.01 to 0.1%). The V gene is TRBV18, the J gene TRBJ1-1, with unresolved D. Trimming took off 3 bases at V and 7 bases at J, with 12 bases between the two ends. The germline gives CDR1 KGHSH, CDR2 LQKENI. This CDR3 region has 13 residues. In DNA, the CDR3 is TGTGCCAGCTCACCCTCTCGGAGCGGTGAAGCTTTCTTT. Protein sequence: CASSPSRSGEAFF.

This sequence joins TRBV5-6 and TRBJ1-2; the match to TRBD1 covers 8 bases. The ends lost 3 bases at V and 6 bases at J; junction bases unmatched: 4. Germline assignment: CDR1 SGHDT and CDR2 YYEEEE. The CDR3 has 13 amino acids. DNA of the CDR3: TGTGCCAGCAGCTCCCGGGACAGGCATGGCTACACCTTC. Translation gives CASSSRDRHGYTF.